This T cell receptor (beta chain) was captured by sequencing in a study of blood T cell repertoires in COVID-19 (TCRdb year 2020). About the investigation overall: Samples from collaborators originated in the United States, Italy and Spain and spanned both the acute and convalescent phases of COVID-19. Nearly every sample came with metadata listing a de-identified subject ID, COVID-19 status, age in years and sex. The prospective study material was composed of cDNA or gDNA derived from T cells, B-cell-depleted T cells, or PBMCs. The dataset comprised deeply sampled blood TCRbeta repertoires from subjects exposed to, actively infected with, or recovered from COVID-19. Samples came from the ongoing ImmuneRACE study (first 160 participants) plus 1,254 subjects from 6 global collaborators. The repertoires were released in a freely available public database intended as a resource for research on the immune response to SARS-CoV-2. Where HLA class I and class II types were available, the types were taken from metadata supplied by the sample provider, not from assay-based typing. Broader findings and caveats from the paper: How much clinical and demographic metadata was included differed by source and by participant, and the metadata was provided uncurated.

TCRbeta CDR3 regions were amplified from genomic DNA using the immunoSEQ Assay, a bias-controlled multiplex PCR. The authors' pipeline ran thus. The number of nucleated cells in each sample was estimated from the amplification of reference gene primers within the assay. Sequence reads were collapsed and filtered to measure the absolute abundance of every unique TCRbeta CDR3 rearrangement. For each sample, productive Simpson clonality was calculated by taking the square root of Simpson's diversity index across productive rearrangements. In its TCRdb copy, this immuneACCESS table keeps in-frame sequences only and misses some clones. Where compared with another copy, unresolved V genes explain less than half of these, and the others have no known cause. The V and J calls and clone size were taken over from that table, and D and trimming were inferred from the DNA. The sample profile shows some 300,000 clones; 88% of them were found once. The top ten constitute around 0.9% of the sample.

A note on this clone: Which antigen it targets is not known. Within one base of it there is no much larger clone, and no base qualities were kept.

From the cysteine through the phenylalanine, the CDR3 covers 14 amino acids. Just the 42-base CDR3 DNA is kept, in frame starting at base 1. The trim is 2 bases for V and 1 base for J, with a gap of 8 bases between the germline ends. Taken from the germline V gene, the CDR1 and CDR2 loops are LGHNA and YNFKEQ. Participants in the prospective study were enrolled through a virtual design, were aged about 18 to 100 years, and lived in 20 to 30 United States geographic areas. Cohort assignment in the prospective study relied on participant-reported clinical history from a screening survey and a study questionnaire. For ImmuneRACE Cohort 3, a participant was defined as recovered based on two consecutive negative NP/OP PCR tests, clearance by a healthcare professional, or resolution of symptoms. Mobile phlebotomists in the prospective study collected whole blood, serum and a nasopharyngeal or oropharyngeal swab from every participant. Participants in the prospective study had the option to provide additional blood draws and questionnaires over an approximately 2-month period. Before DNA extraction, blood samples from the prospective study were shipped at room temperature or frozen.

The TCR was taken from a woman in her twenties or thirties who had recovered from COVID-19. The chain couples TRBV4-2 to TRBJ2-5; confidence is insufficient to name the D gene. Sequencing was performed on PBMCs or T cells enriched from blood (not recorded which). The CDR3 region reads CASSQTNLQETQYF. The DNA sequence reads TGTGCCAGCAGCCAAACTAACCTCCAAGAGACCCAGTACTTC.